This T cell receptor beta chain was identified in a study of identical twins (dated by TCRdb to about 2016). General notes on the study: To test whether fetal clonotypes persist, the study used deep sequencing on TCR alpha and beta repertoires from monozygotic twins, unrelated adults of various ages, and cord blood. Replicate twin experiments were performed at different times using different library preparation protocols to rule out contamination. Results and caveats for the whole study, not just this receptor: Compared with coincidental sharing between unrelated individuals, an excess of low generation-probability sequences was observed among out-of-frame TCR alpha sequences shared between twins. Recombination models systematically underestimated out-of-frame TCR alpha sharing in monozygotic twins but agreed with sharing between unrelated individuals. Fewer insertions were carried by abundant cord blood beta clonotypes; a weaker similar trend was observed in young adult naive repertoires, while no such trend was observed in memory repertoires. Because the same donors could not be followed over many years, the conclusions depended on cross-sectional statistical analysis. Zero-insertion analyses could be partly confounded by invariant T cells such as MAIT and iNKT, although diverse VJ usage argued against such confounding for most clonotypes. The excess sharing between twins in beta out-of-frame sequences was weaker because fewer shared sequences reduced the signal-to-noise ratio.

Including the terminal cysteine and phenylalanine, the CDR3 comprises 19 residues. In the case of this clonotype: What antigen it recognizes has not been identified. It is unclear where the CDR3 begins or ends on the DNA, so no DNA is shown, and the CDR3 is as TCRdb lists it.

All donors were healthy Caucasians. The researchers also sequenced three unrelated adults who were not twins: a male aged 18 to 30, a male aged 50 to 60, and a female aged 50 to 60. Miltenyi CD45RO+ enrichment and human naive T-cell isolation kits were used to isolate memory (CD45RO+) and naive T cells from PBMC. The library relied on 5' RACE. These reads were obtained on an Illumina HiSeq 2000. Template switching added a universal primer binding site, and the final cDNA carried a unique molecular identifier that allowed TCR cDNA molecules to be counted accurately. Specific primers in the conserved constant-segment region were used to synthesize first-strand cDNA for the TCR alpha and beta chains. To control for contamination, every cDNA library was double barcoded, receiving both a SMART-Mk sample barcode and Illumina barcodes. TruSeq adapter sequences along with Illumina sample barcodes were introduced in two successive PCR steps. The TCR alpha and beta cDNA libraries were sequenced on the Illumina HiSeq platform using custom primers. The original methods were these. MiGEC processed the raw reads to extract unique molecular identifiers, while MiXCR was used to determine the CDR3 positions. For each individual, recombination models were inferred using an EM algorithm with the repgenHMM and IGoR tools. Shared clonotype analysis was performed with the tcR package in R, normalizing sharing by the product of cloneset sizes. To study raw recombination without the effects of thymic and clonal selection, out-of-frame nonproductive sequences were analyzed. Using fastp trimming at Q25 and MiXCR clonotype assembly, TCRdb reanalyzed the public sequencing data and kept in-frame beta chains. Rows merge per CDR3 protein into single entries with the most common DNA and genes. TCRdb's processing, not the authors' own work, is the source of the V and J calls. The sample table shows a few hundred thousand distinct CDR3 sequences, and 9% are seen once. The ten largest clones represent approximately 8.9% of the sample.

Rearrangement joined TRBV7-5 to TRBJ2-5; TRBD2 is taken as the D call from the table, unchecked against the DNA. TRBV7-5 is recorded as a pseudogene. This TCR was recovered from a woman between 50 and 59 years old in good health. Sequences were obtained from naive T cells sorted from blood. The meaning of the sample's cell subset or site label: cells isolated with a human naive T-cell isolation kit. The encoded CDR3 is CISVSEAIMASGTKETQYF.